This T cell receptor (beta chain) was obtained from a study of blood T cell repertoires in COVID-19. Per the original data handling: Amplification of reference gene primers provided the estimated nucleated cell counts. The method was immunoSEQ multiplex PCR; TCRdb's version includes in-frame clones alone and lacks a portion of them. Clonal size and the V and J genes are those of that table, whereas D and trimming came from the DNA. The top ten hold 11% of the sample, which has some 270,000 clones, over 75% seen once. V shed 5 bases, J shed 3 bases, and the junction held 5 bases outside the gene matches. In germline, CDR1 is SNHLY, CDR2 FYNNEI. The CDR3 spans 14 residues.

The clonotype was recovered from a woman in her 70s with acute or convalescent COVID-19. Input material: peripheral blood. The chain couples TRBV2 to TRBJ2-7; 9 bases fit TRBD2. In DNA form, the CDR3 reads TGTGCCAGCAGTTTTAGCGGGGGTTTCTACGAGCAGTACTTC. As protein: CASSFSGGFYEQYF. Full variable domain (outside the CDR3, taken from reference TRBV2 and TRBJ2-7): EPEVTQTPSHQVTQMGQEVILRCVPISNHLYFYWYRQILGQKVEFLVSFYNNEISEKSEIFDDQFSVERPDGSNFTLKIRSTKLEDSAMYFCASSFSGGFYEQYFGPGTRLTVT.